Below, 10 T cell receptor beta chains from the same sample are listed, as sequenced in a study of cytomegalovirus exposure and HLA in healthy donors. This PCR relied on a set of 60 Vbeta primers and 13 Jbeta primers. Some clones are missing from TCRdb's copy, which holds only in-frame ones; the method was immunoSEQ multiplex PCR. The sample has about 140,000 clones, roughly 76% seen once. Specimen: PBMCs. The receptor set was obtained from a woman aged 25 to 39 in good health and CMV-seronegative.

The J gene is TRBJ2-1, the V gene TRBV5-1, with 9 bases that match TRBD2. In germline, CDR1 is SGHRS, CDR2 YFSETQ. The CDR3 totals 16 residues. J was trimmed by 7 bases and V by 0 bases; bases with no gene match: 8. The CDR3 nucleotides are TGCGCCAGCAGCTTGGCCTGGGCGGGGGGGCAAAATGAGCAGTTCTTC. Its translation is CASSLAWAGGQNEQFF.

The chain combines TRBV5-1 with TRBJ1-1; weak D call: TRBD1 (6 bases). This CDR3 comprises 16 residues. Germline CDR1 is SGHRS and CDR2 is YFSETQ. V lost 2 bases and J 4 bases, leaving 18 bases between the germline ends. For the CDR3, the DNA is TGCGCCAGCAGCTTATTTTCCGGACAGCTTGGCACTGAAGCTTTCTTT. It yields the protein CASSLFSGQLGTEAFF. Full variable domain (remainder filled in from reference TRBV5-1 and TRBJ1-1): KAGVTQTPRYLIKTRGQQVTLSCSPISGHRSVSWYQQTPGQGLQFLFEYFSETQRNKGNFPGRFSGRQFSNSRSEMNVSTLELGDSALYLCASSLFSGQLGTEAFFGQGTRLTVV.

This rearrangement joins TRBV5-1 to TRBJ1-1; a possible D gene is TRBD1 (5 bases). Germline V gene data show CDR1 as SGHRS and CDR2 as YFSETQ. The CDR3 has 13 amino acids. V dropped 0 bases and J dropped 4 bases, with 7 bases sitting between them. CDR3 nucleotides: TGCGCCAGCAGCTTGGGAAGGGGCACTGAAGCTTTCTTT. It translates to CASSLGRGTEAFF.

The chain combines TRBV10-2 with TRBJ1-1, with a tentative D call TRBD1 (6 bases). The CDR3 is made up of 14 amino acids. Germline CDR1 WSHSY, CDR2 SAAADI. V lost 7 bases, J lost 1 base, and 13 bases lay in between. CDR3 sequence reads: CASTVDRTNTEAFF. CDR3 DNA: TGCGCCAGCACCGTTGACAGGACGAACACTGAAGCTTTCTTT.

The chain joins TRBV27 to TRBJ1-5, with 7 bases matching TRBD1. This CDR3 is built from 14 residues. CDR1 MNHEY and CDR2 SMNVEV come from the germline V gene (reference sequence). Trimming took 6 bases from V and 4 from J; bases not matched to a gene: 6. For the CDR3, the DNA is TGTGCCAGCAGCTTACAGGGGCTAAATCAGCCCCAGCATTTT. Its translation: CASSLQGLNQPQHF.

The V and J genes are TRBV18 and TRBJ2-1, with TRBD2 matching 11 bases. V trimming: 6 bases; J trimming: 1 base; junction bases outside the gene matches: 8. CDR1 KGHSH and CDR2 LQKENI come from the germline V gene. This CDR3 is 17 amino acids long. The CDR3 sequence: CASSYPLAGVSYNEQFF. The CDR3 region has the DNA TGTGCCAGCTCTTACCCACTAGCGGGAGTATCCTACAATGAGCAGTTCTTC.

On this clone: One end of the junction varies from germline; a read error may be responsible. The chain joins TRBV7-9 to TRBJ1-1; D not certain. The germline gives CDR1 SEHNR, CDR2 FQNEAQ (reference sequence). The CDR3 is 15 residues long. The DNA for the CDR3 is TGTTCCAGCAGCTTAGCGGAGGAGGACGGACCTGAAGCTTTCTTT. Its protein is CSSSLAEEDGPEAFF.

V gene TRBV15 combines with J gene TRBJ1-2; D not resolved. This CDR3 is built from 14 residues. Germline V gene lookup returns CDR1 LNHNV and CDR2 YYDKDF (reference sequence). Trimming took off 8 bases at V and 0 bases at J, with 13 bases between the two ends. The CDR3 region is CATGLNAANYGYTF. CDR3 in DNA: TGTGCCACCGGGTTAAATGCGGCTAACTATGGCTACACCTTC.

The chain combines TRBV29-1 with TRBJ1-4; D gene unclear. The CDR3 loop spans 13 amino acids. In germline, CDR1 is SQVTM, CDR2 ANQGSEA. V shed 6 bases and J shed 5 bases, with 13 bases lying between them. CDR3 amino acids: CSVAARPNEKLFF. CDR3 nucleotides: TGCAGCGTGGCGGCCCGCCCGAATGAAAAACTGTTTTTT. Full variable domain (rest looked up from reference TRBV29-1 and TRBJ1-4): SAVISQKPSRDICQRGTSLTIQCQVDSQVTMMFWYRQQPGQSLTLIATANQGSEATYESGFVIDKFPISRPNLTFSTLTVSNMSPEDSSIYLCSVAARPNEKLFFGSGTQLSVL.

The DNA for the CDR3 is TGCGCCAGCAGTGAATTTGGTCCTAACTACGAGCAGTACTTC. Its protein product is CASSEFGPNYEQYF. This chain links TRBV10-2 with TRBJ2-7; D gene unclear. The CDR3 has 14 residues. Trimming took off 3 bases at V and 3 bases at J, with 12 bases between the two ends. Germline values: CDR1 WSHSY, CDR2 SAAADI.